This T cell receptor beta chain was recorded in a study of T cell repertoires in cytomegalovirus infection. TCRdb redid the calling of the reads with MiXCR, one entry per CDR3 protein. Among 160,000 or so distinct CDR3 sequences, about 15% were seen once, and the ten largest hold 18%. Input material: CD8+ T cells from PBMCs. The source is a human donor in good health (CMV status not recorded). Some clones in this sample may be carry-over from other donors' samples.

The CDR3 DNA sequence: TGTGCCAGCAGTTACCAGACGGGCGGCAACATTCAGTACTTC. Its translation is CASSYQTGGNIQYF. The chain is built from TRBV6-8 and TRBJ2-4; no clear D. Trimming stripped 2 bases from V and 7 bases from J, with 12 bases between. Germline values: CDR1 MNHGY, CDR2 SAAAGT. The CDR3 runs to 14 residues.